This T cell receptor beta chain was documented in a study of blood T cell repertoires in COVID-19 (dated by TCRdb to about 2020). Looking at the study overall: Collaborator samples came from the United States, Italy and Spain and covered acute and convalescent phases of COVID-19. The material from the prospective study consisted of cDNA or gDNA derived from T cells, B-cell-depleted T cells, or PBMCs. Subjects who had been exposed to COVID-19, were actively infected with it, or had recovered from it provided the deeply sampled blood TCRbeta repertoires that made up the dataset. A freely available public database, intended as a resource for researchers studying the immune response to SARS-CoV-2, is where the repertoires were released. The samples were drawn from the first 160 participants of the ongoing ImmuneRACE study and from 950 to 1,500 subjects provided by 6 global collaborators. Sample metadata almost always included a de-identified subject ID, COVID-19 status, age in years and sex. HLA class I and class II types, where available, came from metadata supplied by the sample provider rather than from assay-based typing.

The investigation overall reported the following: Clinical and demographic metadata were provided uncurated, with the amount varying by source and participant.

The collaborating institutions used their own protocols to collect whole blood in K2EDTA tubes. For TCRbeta analysis, collaborators shipped samples in one of three forms: frozen whole blood, isolated PBMCs, or DNA extracted from either of those sample types. CDR3 length: 14 amino acids, cysteine to phenylalanine. CDR3 DNA is the only sequence kept; it has 42 bases, read in frame from the first base. The germline V gene provides CDR1 MNHEY and CDR2 SVGAGI. V loses 6 bases, J loses 0 bases, and the germline ends lie 11 bases apart. TCRbeta CDR3 regions were amplified from genomic DNA by means of the immunoSEQ Assay, a bias-controlled multiplex PCR. From the authors' description of their analysis: The number of nucleated cells in each sample was estimated from the amplification of reference gene primers within the assay. To quantify the absolute abundance of each unique TCRbeta CDR3 rearrangement, sequence reads were collapsed and filtered. Productive Simpson clonality was computed per sample as the square root of Simpson's diversity index over productive rearrangements. TCRdb took this table from immuneACCESS and kept in-frame rearrangements with V and J called. Such tables lack part of the clones; where checked against another copy, unresolved V genes explain under half of the gap, and the rest is unexplained. V and J calls and clone size are copied from that table; D and trimming were computed from the DNA. Across this sample there are about 150,000 clones, with under 90% seen only once. The ten biggest clones cover roughly 0.6% of the sample.

As to this clone: Its specific antigen is unknown. No base qualities exist here, and no much larger clone lies one base off it.

The receptor was isolated from a man aged 55 to 70 with acute or convalescent COVID-19. The sequenced sample consisted of peripheral blood. The rearrangement joined TRBV6-5 to TRBJ1-1, with an unclear D gene assignment. The DNA sequence reads TGTGCCAGCAGCGGTACTAGCGTGAACACTGAAGCTTTCTTT. This sequence encodes CASSGTSVNTEAFF.